These 27 T cell receptor beta chains were all obtained from the same sample, sequenced in a study of beta chain features in type 1 diabetes. Sequencing targeted expressed TCRB transcripts, as all isolated RNA had been reverse transcribed. Sequenced by immunoSEQ multiplex PCR; TCRdb stores in-frame clones only, minus some. The sample holds about 290,000 clones, approximately 8.1% seen once. The sample consisted of central memory CD4+ T cells from blood. The receptors were sampled from a woman aged 18-30 years in good health.

The genes are TRBV7-2 and TRBJ2-7, with 8 bases lining up with TRBD1. This CDR3 is 15 amino acids long. The ends lost 5 bases at V and 0 bases at J; junction bases unmatched: 6. Germline V gene lookup returns CDR1 SGHTA and CDR2 FQGNSA. Written as DNA, the CDR3 is TGTGCCAGCAGCCCAGACAGGGGTCGCTCCTACGAGCAGTACGTC. As protein: CASSPDRGRSYEQYV.

This clone was recorded many times. This chain links TRBV14 with TRBJ1-3, with D perhaps TRBD1 (5 bases). From germline, CDR1 is SGHDN and CDR2 FVKESK. This CDR3 has 16 amino acids. With 1 base removed from V and 0 bases from J, the gap between germline ends came to 10 bases. This CDR3 is CASSQVGDLSGNTIYF. In DNA, the CDR3 is TGTGCCAGCAGCCAAGTAGGGGACCTCTCTGGAAACACCATATATTTT. Full variable domain (rest looked up from reference TRBV14 and TRBJ1-3): EAGVTQFPSHSVIEKGQTVTLRCDPISGHDNLYWYRRVMGKEIKFLLHFVKESKQDESGMPNNRFLAERTGGTYSTLKVQPAELEDSGVYFCASSQVGDLSGNTIYFGEGSWLTVV.

On this clone: Other DNA sequences in the same sample also yield this CDR3. The CDR3 DNA sequence: TGCGCCAGCAGCTCACCCGACAGGAGCTCCTACGAGCAGTACTTC. Translation gives CASSSPDRSSYEQYF. The rearrangement links TRBV5-1 to TRBJ2-7; possible D gene TRBD1, 6 bases. The CDR3 length is 15 residues. Germline-derived CDR1 and CDR2 are SGHRS and YFSETQ. V was cut by 3 bases and J by 0 bases, with 13 bases left in between.

This clone came up a few times. The chain recombines TRBV19 with TRBJ2-1, with D perhaps assigned TRBD1 or TRBD2 (5 bases each). V was cut by 1 base and J by 0 bases, with 10 bases left in between. The CDR3 consists of 16 residues. Germline V lookup: CDR1 LNHDA, CDR2 SQIVND (reference sequence). CDR3 sequence: CASSIGPGRSYNEQFF. The CDR3, as DNA: TGTGCCAGTAGTATAGGCCCGGGGCGCTCCTACAATGAGCAGTTCTTC.

The V and J genes are TRBV7-2 and TRBJ1-4, with 8 bases fitting TRBD1. CDR1 SGHTA and CDR2 FQGNSA come from the germline V gene. The V segment lost 2 bases and the J segment 7 bases; nucleotides outside the gene matches: 15. The CDR3 is 18 residues long. As DNA, the CDR3 is TGTGCCAGCAGCTTAAATATGGCCGGAACAGGGGGAACTGAAAAACTGTTTTTT. Translated, it gives CASSLNMAGTGGTEKLFF.

This chain joins TRBV12-5 and TRBJ1-2; D is unclear. Germline V gene data show CDR1 as LGHNT and CDR2 as FRNRAP. This CDR3 is 14 amino acids long. Trimming removed 6 bases at V and 8 bases at J, with 19 bases between. CDR3 nucleotide sequence: TGTGCTAGTGGAAATGAGGCACGGCCGGGGGGCTACACCTTC. As protein: CASGNEARPGGYTF.

This clone has a count of ten or more. The V call is TRBV28, the J call TRBJ2-4; D ambiguous. V was pared by 4 bases and J by 9 bases, with 16 bases between. The length of the CDR3 is 14 residues. The germline V gene has CDR1 MDHEN and CDR2 SYDVKM. The chain's CDR3 is CASSWAPGVGIQYF. The CDR3 region has the DNA TGTGCCAGCAGTTGGGCTCCCGGAGTAGGCATTCAGTACTTC.

The chain employs TRBV5-6 and TRBJ1-3; no definite D call. Trimming took 0 bases from V and 4 from J, leaving 8 bases between them. This CDR3 has 14 amino acids. Germline assignment: CDR1 SGHDT and CDR2 YYEEEE. The CDR3 protein is CASSLGMWGNTIYF. The CDR3 DNA is TGTGCCAGCAGCTTGGGAATGTGGGGAAACACCATATATTTT.

CDR3 amino acids: CASSSPRGQGQETQYF. The DNA for the CDR3 is TGTGCCAGCAGCTCTCCGAGGGGACAGGGGCAAGAGACCCAGTACTTC. This rearrangement joins TRBV7-2 to TRBJ2-5; 10 nucleotides agree with TRBD1. V trimming: 4 bases; J trimming: 2 bases; junction bases outside the gene matches: 7. This CDR3 has 16 amino acids. In germline, CDR1 is SGHTA, CDR2 FQGNSA.

CDR3 bases: TGTGCCAGCAGTGAAGCAGGAGCGTTGGGGCCCGAGCAGTACTTC. Its translation is CASSEAGALGPEQYF. J is TRBJ2-7 and V is TRBV2; D is perhaps TRBD1 (5 bases). CDR1 SNHLY and CDR2 FYNNEI come from the germline V gene. Trimming removed 0 bases from V and 6 bases from J, with 15 bases in between. The CDR3 has 15 residues.

This clone has more than one count but fewer than ten. This chain joins TRBV14 and TRBJ1-1; D gene unclear. Trimming removed 2 bases from V and 0 bases from J, with 4 bases in between. The CDR3 extends over 13 amino acids. CDR1 is SGHDN, CDR2 FVKESK, per germline. The CDR3 DNA reads as TGTGCCAGCAGCCAATATATGAACACTGAAGCTTTCTTT. It codes for CASSQYMNTEAFF.

V usage is TRBV19 and J usage is TRBJ2-5, with D maybe TRBD1 (8 bases). The germline V and J ends were trimmed by 5 bases and 4 bases, with 17 bases remaining between them. The CDR3 is 15 residues long. Germline loops: CDR1 LNHDA, CDR2 SQIVND (reference sequence). The CDR3 nucleotides are TGTGCCAGTAGTGCCCGACAGGGGAGGGGAGAGACCCAGTACTTC. Protein sequence: CASSARQGRGETQYF. Filled out from reference TRBV19 and TRBJ2-5, the complete variable domain reads DGGITQSPKYLFRKEGQNVTLSCEQNLNHDAMYWYRQDPGQGLRLIYYSQIVNDFQKGDIAEGYSVSREKKESFPLTVTSAQKNPTAFYLCASSARQGRGETQYFGPGTRLLVL.

In its sample, this clone was seen many times. V gene TRBV7-9 combines with J gene TRBJ2-3; D assignment may be TRBD1 or TRBD2 (6 bases each). This CDR3 is 15 amino acids long. The germline V gene has CDR1 SEHNR and CDR2 FQNEAQ (reference sequence). Trimming removed 9 bases at V and 4 bases at J, with 20 bases between. The DNA for the CDR3 is TGTGCCAGAGCCGGGGGCCCCCAGGCCCCAGATACGCAGTATTTT. It specifies CARAGGPQAPDTQYF.

This clone was recorded many times. The V call is TRBV7-3, the J call TRBJ2-3, with 7 bases aligning to TRBD2. V lost 5 bases to trimming and J lost 4 bases; unmatched junction nucleotides: 9. Germline V gene sequence: CDR1 SGHTA, CDR2 FQGTGA. The CDR3 runs to 15 residues. CDR3 nucleotides: TGTGCCAGCAGCGTCCAAAGCGGGACGTCAGATACGCAGTATTTT. Translated, it gives CASSVQSGTSDTQYF.

This chain uses TRBV7-9 with TRBJ1-1; 8 positions match TRBD1. Germline-derived CDR1 and CDR2 are SEHNR and FQNEAQ (reference sequence). Trimming took 5 bases from V and 11 from J; bases not matched to a gene: 16. The CDR3 contains 15 residues. The CDR3 is CASSPSSGQGVMAFF. DNA for the CDR3: TGTGCCAGCAGCCCCTCATCAGGACAGGGAGTGATGGCTTTCTTT.

The sample holds many counts of this clone. This rearrangement joins TRBV6-4 to TRBJ1-5; no clear D. The CDR3 length is 14 residues. Germline assignment: CDR1 MRHNA and CDR2 SNTAGT. Trimming took off 6 bases at V and 0 bases at J, with 9 bases between the two ends. This CDR3 reads CASSPVFSNQPQHF. CDR3 DNA sequence: TGTGCCAGCAGCCCCGTTTTTAGCAATCAGCCCCAGCATTTT.

This rearrangement joins TRBV5-1 to TRBJ1-1; the match to TRBD1 covers 8 bases. Germline loops: CDR1 SGHRS, CDR2 YFSETQ. The CDR3 has 15 residues. J gave up 1 base and V 4 bases, and 6 bases lay outside the gene matches. The CDR3 region is CASSSQGARNTEAFF. The CDR3, as DNA: TGCGCCAGCAGCAGTCAGGGGGCGCGGAACACTGAAGCTTTCTTT.

The rearrangement joins TRBV29-1 to TRBJ2-1; TRBD1 or TRBD2 may be the D gene (5 bases each). The CDR3 length is 14 residues. Trimming removed 4 bases from V and 3 bases from J, with 13 bases in between. The germline gives CDR1 SQVTM, CDR2 ANQGSEA. In DNA form, the CDR3 reads TGCAGCGTTGTATCCGGGGCGGACTACAATGAGCAGTTCTTC. This translates into CSVVSGADYNEQFF.

This clone was seen a few times. CDR3 nucleotides: TGTGCCATTGGACAGGGGGTATGGGAGACCCAGTACTTC. The encoded protein is CAIGQGVWETQYF. The J gene is TRBJ2-5, the V gene TRBV6-5; TRBD1 matches at 10 bases. The CDR3 sequence is 13 residues long. Per germline, CDR1 MNHEY and CDR2 SVGAGI. V lost 10 bases to trimming and J lost 5 bases; unmatched junction nucleotides: 7.

This clone occurred many times. This rearrangement joins TRBV25-1 to TRBJ2-5, with D perhaps given as TRBD1 or TRBD2 (6 bases each). Germline V gene lookup returns CDR1 MGHDK and CDR2 SYGVNS. V shed 3 bases and J shed 7 bases, with 12 bases lying between them. The CDR3 is 13 residues long. Here the CDR3 DNA reads TGTGCCAGCAGTGACGGGGGACACGGGACCCAGTACTTC. Amino acids: CASSDGGHGTQYF. The full variable domain, with the rest looked up from reference TRBV25-1 and TRBJ2-5, is EADIYQTPRYLVIGTGKKITLECSQTMGHDKMYWYQQDPGMELHLIHYSYGVNSTEKGDLSSESTVSRIRTEHFPLTLESARPSHTSQYLCASSDGGHGTQYFGPGTRLLVL.

In its sample, this clone was seen a few times. The chain is built from TRBV28 and TRBJ1-5; 7 nucleotides align to TRBD1. V dropped 4 bases and J dropped 15; count of bases not matched to a gene: 6. Per germline, CDR1 MDHEN and CDR2 SYDVKM. CDR3 length: 11 residues. The CDR3 here is CASSSTRGLHF. The CDR3 bases are TGTGCCAGCAGTTCTACCAGGGGGTTGCATTTT.

The V gene is TRBV7-2, the J gene TRBJ2-3; no definite D call. V was cut by 7 bases and J by 8 bases, with 22 bases left in between. CDR1 is SGHTA and CDR2 is FQGNSA in the germline V gene. The CDR3 consists of 15 residues. This CDR3 reads CASTPGPNSPSTQYF. CDR3 nucleotide sequence: TGTGCCAGCACCCCCGGGCCTAACTCCCCCTCTACGCAGTATTTT.

Only a few counts were recorded for this clone. The CDR3 protein is CASSTHRDSPLHF. CDR3 coding DNA: TGTGCCAGCAGTACTCACAGGGATTCACCCCTCCACTTT. The chain recombines TRBV27 with TRBJ1-6, with D tentatively TRBD1 (6 bases). CDR1 is MNHEY, CDR2 SMNVEV, per germline (reference sequence). Trimming pared 5 bases from V and 8 bases from J, leaving 10 bases between. The CDR3 spans 13 residues.

This clone was counted a few times. The genes are TRBV14 and TRBJ1-2; D gene uncertain. This CDR3 has 14 amino acids. In germline, CDR1 is SGHDN, CDR2 FVKESK. Trimming left V 1 base short and J 1 base short, with 7 bases between. Here the CDR3 reads CASSQVLNNYGYTF. CDR3 sequence (DNA): TGTGCCAGCAGCCAAGTTCTCAATAACTATGGCTACACCTTC.

The chain joins TRBV7-2 to TRBJ1-3; perhaps TRBD1 as D (6 bases). The V end was cut by 4 bases, the J end by 2 bases, with 15 bases between. The CDR3 has 16 amino acids. Germline V lookup: CDR1 SGHTA, CDR2 FQGNSA. Written as DNA, the CDR3 is TGTGCCAGCAGCTACCTCTTCTCAGGGGCTGGAAACACCATATATTTT. This encodes CASSYLFSGAGNTIYF.

This clone was observed a handful of times. This chain links TRBV6-5 with TRBJ2-3; 11 positions agree with TRBD2. Germline-derived CDR1 and CDR2 are MNHEY and SVGAGI. This CDR3 has 15 residues. V lost 6 bases and J lost 5; bases outside the gene matches: 7. CDR3 protein: CASSIAGGLVDTQYF. CDR3 DNA sequence: TGTGCCAGCAGCATAGCGGGGGGGCTGGTAGATACGCAGTATTTT.

This clone was seen more than once but under ten times. The chain has TRBV19 and TRBJ1-2; the D is unclear. This CDR3 has 13 amino acids. V was clipped by 3 bases and J by 2 bases, with 7 bases between them. Germline lookup yields CDR1 LNHDA and CDR2 SQIVND (reference sequence). CDR3 in amino acids: CASSIQANYGYTF. The CDR3 DNA is TGTGCCAGTAGTATCCAGGCGAACTATGGCTACACCTTC. The whole variable domain, filled in from reference TRBV19 and TRBJ1-2, reads DGGITQSPKYLFRKEGQNVTLSCEQNLNHDAMYWYRQDPGQGLRLIYYSQIVNDFQKGDIAEGYSVSREKKESFPLTVTSAQKNPTAFYLCASSIQANYGYTFGSGTRLTVV.